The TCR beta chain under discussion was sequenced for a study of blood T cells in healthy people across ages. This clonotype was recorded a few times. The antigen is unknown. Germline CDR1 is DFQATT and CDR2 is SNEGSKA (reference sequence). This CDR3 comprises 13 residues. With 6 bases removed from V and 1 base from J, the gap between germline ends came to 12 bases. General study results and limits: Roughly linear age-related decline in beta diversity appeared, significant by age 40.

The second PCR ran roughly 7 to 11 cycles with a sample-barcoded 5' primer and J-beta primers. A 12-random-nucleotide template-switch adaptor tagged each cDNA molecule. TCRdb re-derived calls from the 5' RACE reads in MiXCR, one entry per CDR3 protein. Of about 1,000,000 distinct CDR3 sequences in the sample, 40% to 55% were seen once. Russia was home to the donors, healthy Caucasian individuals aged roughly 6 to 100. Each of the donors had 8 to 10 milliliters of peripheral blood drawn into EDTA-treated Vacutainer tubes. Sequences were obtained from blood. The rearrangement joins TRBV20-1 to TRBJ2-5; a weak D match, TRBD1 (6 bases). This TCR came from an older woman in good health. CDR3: CSAIQGSQETQYF. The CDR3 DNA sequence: TGCAGTGCCATACAGGGATCCCAAGAGACCCAGTACTTC.